One T cell receptor beta chain is described in this entry. As originally analysed: Amplifying reference gene primers gave estimates of nucleated cell counts. Measured with immunoSEQ multiplex PCR; TCRdb has only the in-frame clones, and not every one. Clone size and the V and J calls come from that table; the DNA yielded D and trimming. The sample consists of around 220,000 clones, 65% to 80% of them appearing once. The data were obtained in a study of blood T cell repertoires in COVID-19. Study information: The study drew acute and convalescent COVID-19 samples from the United States, Italy and Spain. The cDNA or gDNA used as material had been derived from T cells, B-cell-depleted T cells, or PBMCs.

The CDR3 has 14 amino acids. Germline CDR1 reads SQVTM; CDR2 reads ANQGSEA. J gave up 7 bases and V 3 bases, and 10 bases lay outside the gene matches. The chain joins TRBV29-1 to TRBJ1-2, with 8 positions matching TRBD1. Input material: peripheral blood. The receptor was derived from a woman aged 40 to 50 with active or convalescent COVID-19. The CDR3 loop is CSVEAGQAPGGYTF. Here the CDR3 DNA reads TGCAGCGTTGAGGCGGGACAGGCTCCGGGTGGCTACACCTTC.